Listed below are T cell receptor beta chains from one sample, sequenced in a study of PD-1 blockade in classical Hodgkin lymphoma. The data were produced by immunoSEQ multiplex PCR, yet TCRdb's version contains in-frame clones alone and is incomplete. The sample includes tens of thousands of clones, roughly 88% seen only once; the top ten take nearly 5%. Sequencing was performed on peripheral blood mononuclear cells (PBMCs). The receptors were sampled from a human donor with classical Hodgkin lymphoma. Both conserved end residues are part of each CDR3. The D gene is left open where the match is weak. Clone size appears in some rows only: once, few, many, or a class for an expanded clone.

V gene,clone size,J gene,D gene,CDR3 DNA,CDR3 protein
TRBV4-1,NA,TRBJ1-3,TRBD1,TGCGCCAGCAGCGGGACAGGGAGGAACACCATATATTTT,CASSGTGRNTIYF
TRBV4-2,NA,TRBJ1-6,TRBD1,TGTGCCAGCAGCCGGGACAGGGAGAATTCACCCCTCCACTTT,CASSRDRENSPLHF
TRBV5-6,few,TRBJ2-5,TRBD1,TGTGCCAGCACCAGACAGGGGGCAGGGGAGACCCAGTACTTC,CASTRQGAGETQYF
TRBV19,NA,TRBJ1-5,NA,TGTGCCAGTAGTATGATTTGGGGAAGCAATCAGCCCCAGCATTTT,CASSMIWGSNQPQHF
TRBV4-2,NA,TRBJ1-2,NA,TGTGCCAGCAGCCACGAGACACCGCCCTATGGCTACACCTTC,CASSHETPPYGYTF
TRBV2,NA,TRBJ1-4,TRBD1,TGTGCCAGCAGAGACAGGGTGGGGAGTGAAAAACTGTTTTTT,CASRDRVGSEKLFF
TRBV11-3,NA,TRBJ2-6,NA,TGTGCCAGCAGTCGCCTGGTAGCAGCTGGGGCCAACGTCCTGACTTTC,CASSRLVAAGANVLTF
TRBV9,once,TRBJ2-7,TRBD1,TGTGCCAGCAGCGTAAGTACAGGGGAGTACGAGCAGTACTTC,CASSVSTGEYEQYF
TRBV6-1,few,TRBJ2-5,TRBD2,TGTGCCAGCAGTGGTGGGGGGGGCCAAGAGACCCAGTACTTC,CASSGGGGQETQYF
TRBV25-1,NA,TRBJ2-1,NA,TGTGCCAGCAGTGAATACAGGGGAGCGGAAGAGCAGTTCTTC,CASSEYRGAEEQFF
TRBV5-6,NA,TRBJ2-1,NA,TGTGCCAGCAGCTTGGGACAACTACGCCACAATGAGCAGTTCTTC,CASSLGQLRHNEQFF
TRBV5-1,NA,TRBJ1-1,NA,TGCGCCAGCAACCTTGAAGGGGTGACCACTGAAGCTTTCTTT,CASNLEGVTTEAFF
TRBV28,NA,TRBJ2-1,TRBD2,TGTGCCAGCAGTTTAATGGGGGCGGGAGGACGATACAATGAGCAGTTCTTC,CASSLMGAGGRYNEQFF
TRBV28,NA,TRBJ1-5,NA,TGTGCCAGCAGGATTAGTAGTGGTGGCAATCAGCCCCAGCATTTT,CASRISSGGNQPQHF
TRBV19,NA,TRBJ2-6,TRBD1,TGTGCCAGTACCAGAGGACAGGGGGTCGTCTCTGGGGCCAACGTCCTGACTTTC,CASTRGQGVVSGANVLTF
TRBV18,NA,TRBJ1-5,NA,TGTGCCAGCTCAGCCCAGAACAATCAGCCCCAGCATTTT,CASSAQNNQPQHF
TRBV5-5,few,TRBJ2-1,TRBD1,TGTGCCAGCAGCTTTTTGCCGGGACAGGGTAACAATGAGCAGTTCTTC,CASSFLPGQGNNEQFF
TRBV13,NA,TRBJ1-2,NA,TGTGCCAGCAGCTTAGGTGCAGGTACGGGAAGAGACTACACCTTC,CASSLGAGTGRDYTF
TRBV28,NA,TRBJ2-5,NA,TGTGCCAGCAGTTTCGTGCGCAGGGGGGAAGAGACCCAGTACTTC,CASSFVRRGEETQYF
TRBV18,NA,TRBJ1-1,TRBD1,TGTGCCAGCTCACCCGGGCTACAGGGGGCTGGCACTGAAGCTTTCTTT,CASSPGLQGAGTEAFF
TRBV7-9,once,TRBJ1-3,NA,TGTGCCAGCAGCTTAAAGGCGGACACCATATATTTT,CASSLKADTIYF
TRBV28,NA,TRBJ1-4,TRBD1,TGTGCCAGCAGATTGGGACAGGGAAGGGAAAAACTGTTTTTT,CASRLGQGREKLFF
TRBV10-1,NA,TRBJ2-7,NA,TGCGCCAGCAGTGAGTCGGGAAACGAGCAGTACTTC,CASSESGNEQYF
TRBV27,NA,TRBJ2-5,NA,TGTGCCAGCAGCCCTTCTCAGGTTTCAGAGACCCAGTACTTC,CASSPSQVSETQYF
TRBV28,NA,TRBJ1-1,TRBD1,TGTGCCAGCAGTTTAGTGACAGGGGTGAACACTGAAGCTTTCTTT,CASSLVTGVNTEAFF
TRBV7-8,NA,TRBJ2-5,TRBD1,TGTGCCAGCAGCTTAATGGGACAGGGGATCCAAGAGACCCAGTACTTC,CASSLMGQGIQETQYF
TRBV9,few,TRBJ1-3,NA,TGTGCCAGCAGCCGTGACCCCAGACGGGCAAGCTCTGGAAACACCATATATTTT,CASSRDPRRASSGNTIYF
TRBV6-5,NA,TRBJ2-1,TRBD1,TGTGCCAGCAGTGGCTGGACAGGGTTGAATGAGCAGTTCTTC,CASSGWTGLNEQFF
TRBV6-6,NA,TRBJ1-5,NA,TGTGCCAGCAGAAGAAGCGTAAGGGTCAATCAGCCCCAGCATTTT,CASRRSVRVNQPQHF
TRBV27,NA,TRBJ2-1,NA,TGTGCCTCCGAGTACGACGAGTTCTTC,CASEYDEFF
TRBV19,NA,TRBJ1-5,NA,TGTGCCAGTAGTCGCACAGGCCATGGCAATCAGCCCCAGCATTTT,CASSRTGHGNQPQHF